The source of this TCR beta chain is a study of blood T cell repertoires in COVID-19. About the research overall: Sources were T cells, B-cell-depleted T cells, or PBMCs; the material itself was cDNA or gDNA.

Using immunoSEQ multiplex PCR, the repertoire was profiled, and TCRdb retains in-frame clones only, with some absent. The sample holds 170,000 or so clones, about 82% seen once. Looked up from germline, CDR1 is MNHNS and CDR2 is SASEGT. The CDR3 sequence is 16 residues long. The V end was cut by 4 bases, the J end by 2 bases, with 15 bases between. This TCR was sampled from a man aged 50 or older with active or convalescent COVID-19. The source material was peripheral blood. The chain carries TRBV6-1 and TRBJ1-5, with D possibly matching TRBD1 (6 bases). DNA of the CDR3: TGTGCCAGCAGTGGGACAGCTGGTTGGGGCAATCAGCCCCAGCATTTT. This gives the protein CASSGTAGWGNQPQHF.